Presented here are 30 T cell receptor beta chains from one specimen sequenced in a study of OX40 agonist ivuxolimab in advanced cancers. The data were produced by immunoSEQ multiplex PCR, yet TCRdb's version contains in-frame clones alone and is incomplete. The sample consists of fewer than 25,000 clones, about 86% of them appearing once. The sample was CD4+ or CD8+ T cells sorted from blood, taken in a trial of the OX40 agonist ivuxolimab. Every receptor here comes from an adult with an advanced solid tumor such as melanoma, head and neck, liver or kidney cancer.

The chain couples TRBV19 to TRBJ2-2; D possibly uses TRBD1 or TRBD2 (6 bases each). V was pared by 1 base and J by 6 bases, with 12 bases between. The CDR3 is made up of 15 amino acids. CDR1 and CDR2 (germline): LNHDA, SQIVND (reference sequence). The CDR3 loop reads CASSIVPGASGELFF. The CDR3 nucleotides are TGTGCCAGTAGTATAGTTCCGGGGGCGTCCGGGGAGCTGTTTTTT.

This rearrangement joins TRBV19 to TRBJ2-2, with 11 bases that match TRBD2. The germline V gene has CDR1 LNHDA and CDR2 SQIVND (reference sequence). The CDR3 covers 14 residues. V dropped 5 bases and J dropped 6; count of bases not matched to a gene: 2. This chain's CDR3 is CASSPGLAAGELFF. CDR3 in DNA: TGTGCCAGTAGTCCGGGACTAGCGGCCGGGGAGCTGTTTTTT. The full variable domain, completed using reference TRBV19 and TRBJ2-2, is DGGITQSPKYLFRKEGQNVTLSCEQNLNHDAMYWYRQDPGQGLRLIYYSQIVNDFQKGDIAEGYSVSREKKESFPLTVTSAQKNPTAFYLCASSPGLAAGELFFGEGSRLTVL.

The genes are TRBV27 and TRBJ2-2; 11 positions agree with TRBD2. The trim removed 5 bases at V and 4 bases at J, leaving 6 bases unmatched. Per the germline V gene, CDR1 is MNHEY and CDR2 is SMNVEV (reference sequence). The CDR3 runs to 16 residues. Here the CDR3 DNA reads TGTGCCAGCAGTGTACTAGCGGGGGCCATCACCGGGGAGCTGTTTTTT. Translation gives CASSVLAGAITGELFF.

The chain links TRBV27 to TRBJ1-5, with 9 bases fitting TRBD1. The trim removed 0 bases at V and 5 bases at J, leaving 2 bases unmatched. CDR3 size: 15 residues. Germline-derived CDR1 and CDR2 are MNHEY and SMNVEV (reference sequence). The CDR3 loop reads CASSLSGQGHQPQHF. The CDR3 DNA is TGTGCCAGCAGTTTATCGGGACAGGGTCATCAGCCCCAGCATTTT.

V is TRBV2 and J is TRBJ2-7; D call uncertain. V was trimmed by 7 bases and J by 3 bases, leaving 7 bases between them. The V gene's germline CDR1 is SNHLY and CDR2 FYNNEI. The CDR3 is 11 residues long. In DNA, the CDR3 is TGTGCCAGCACCCCAAGCTACGAGCAGTACTTC. It encodes CASTPSYEQYF.

This chain connects TRBV5-5 to TRBJ1-6; tentative D call: TRBD1 (5 bases). The germline CDR1 and CDR2 sequences are SGHKS and YYEKEE (reference sequence). V gave up 0 bases and J gave up 9 bases, with 13 bases separating them. CDR3 length: 15 residues. CDR3 coding DNA: TGTGCCAGCAGCTTGGGAGGGGTCGGGGGTTCACCCCTCCACTTT. Its protein product is CASSLGGVGGSPLHF.

The chain is built from TRBV5-1 and TRBJ1-1; 10 bases align to TRBD1. The CDR3 covers 14 residues. Unmatched junction bases numbered 5, after V lost 4 bases and J lost 5 bases. CDR1 SGHRS and CDR2 YFSETQ come from the germline V gene. CDR3 DNA sequence: TGCGCCAGCAGCCTGGGACAGGGGCGGACTGAAGCTTTCTTT. Translating it yields CASSLGQGRTEAFF.

The chain combines TRBV28 with TRBJ2-7, with TRBD1 as a possible D gene (6 bases). The germline gives CDR1 MDHEN, CDR2 SYDVKM. V was cut by 2 bases and J by 2 bases, with 10 bases left in between. This CDR3 contains 14 residues. CDR3 DNA sequence: TGTGCCAGCAGTTTAATGCAGGGGCCCTACGAGCAGTACTTC. It is translated as CASSLMQGPYEQYF.

The chain combines TRBV15 with TRBJ2-3, with a possible D match to TRBD2 (5 bases). CDR1 and CDR2 (germline): LNHNV, YYDKDF (reference sequence). CDR3 length: 15 residues. Between the trimmed V and J ends, which lost 5 bases and 4 bases, there was a span of 16 bases. The CDR3 region has the DNA TGTGCCACCAGCGGGTCGCGGACTCAGGCAGATACGCAGTATTTT. Encoded protein: CATSGSRTQADTQYF.

A single count supports this clone. CDR3 amino acids: CASSVSGTGYEQYF. In nucleotides, the CDR3 is TGTGCCAGCAGTGTCTCCGGGACAGGGTACGAGCAGTACTTC. V is TRBV25-1 and J is TRBJ2-7; 9 bases map to TRBD1. The trim removed 4 bases at V and 4 bases at J, leaving 5 bases unmatched. CDR1 and CDR2 (germline): MGHDK, SYGVNS. This CDR3 has 14 amino acids.

J is TRBJ2-5 and V is TRBV27; D is uncertain. The closer fit of TRBJ2-7 to the DNA end suggests the J call may be wrong. This CDR3 region has 14 residues. Germline CDR1 MNHEY, CDR2 SMNVEV (reference sequence). The CDR3 region has the DNA TGTGCCAGCAGTTTATTACCCTCGACCTACGAGCAGTACTTC. Translating it yields CASSLLPSTYEQYF.

This chain uses TRBV5-4 with TRBJ2-1, with no clear D. The CDR3 is made up of 16 amino acids. V was shortened by 1 base and J by 7 bases, with 18 bases between the two germline ends. Germline CDR1 reads SGHNT; CDR2 reads YYREEE (reference sequence). CDR3 DNA: TGTGCCAGCAGCTTGATGTACGGGCCCTTGGGGAATGAGCAGTTCTTC. Its protein is CASSLMYGPLGNEQFF. The whole variable domain, filled in from reference TRBV5-4 and TRBJ2-1, reads ETGVTQSPTHLIKTRGQQVTLRCSSQSGHNTVSWYQQALGQGPQFIFQYYREEENGRGNFPPRFSGLQFPNYSSELNVNALELDDSALYLCASSLMYGPLGNEQFFGPGTRLTVL.

In this sample, this clone turned up once. The chain recombines TRBV6-5 with TRBJ2-7; D uncertain. This CDR3 has 16 amino acids. V was trimmed by 0 bases and J by 1 base, leaving 13 bases between them. CDR1 is MNHEY, CDR2 SVGAGI, per germline. In nucleotides, the CDR3 is TGTGCCAGCAGTTACTCGAAGGCAGGTTCATCCTACGAGCAGTACTTC. The encoded protein is CASSYSKAGSSYEQYF.

The V and J genes are TRBV9 and TRBJ1-5, with D perhaps matching TRBD1 (5 bases). Trimming removed 3 bases at V and 6 bases at J, with 19 bases between. This CDR3 region has 16 residues. Germline V gene sequence: CDR1 SGDLS, CDR2 YYNGEE. The CDR3 region is CASSEVRAGLIQPQHF. The CDR3 DNA is TGTGCCAGCAGCGAGGTCAGGGCAGGGTTAATTCAGCCCCAGCATTTT.

This rearrangement joins TRBV6-5 to TRBJ2-3; TRBD2 matches 7 bases. The ends lost 0 bases at V and 3 bases at J; junction bases unmatched: 3. CDR3 length: 15 residues. Germline V gene sequence: CDR1 MNHEY, CDR2 SVGAGI. The chain's CDR3 is CASSYSDGGTDTQYF. The CDR3, as DNA: TGTGCCAGCAGTTACTCTGACGGGGGGACAGATACGCAGTATTTT.

The chain employs TRBV2 and TRBJ2-7; D is unclear. Trimming removed 4 bases from V and 5 bases from J, with 12 bases in between. The CDR3 has 13 amino acids. CDR1 is SNHLY, CDR2 FYNNEI, per germline. The CDR3: CASSGIDEHEQYF. CDR3 DNA sequence: TGTGCCAGCAGTGGGATCGATGAGCACGAGCAGTACTTC.

In DNA form, the CDR3 reads TGTGCCAGCAGTGGGTTGACCGAGGCTAGTAGGGATACGCAGTATTTT. It yields the protein CASSGLTEASRDTQYF. This chain joins TRBV2 and TRBJ2-3; no firm D call. The CDR3 sequence is 16 residues long. Germline V lookup: CDR1 SNHLY, CDR2 FYNNEI. The V end lost 4 bases, the J end lost 6 bases, and 20 bases lay between the germline ends.

V is TRBV5-6 and J is TRBJ2-6; weak D call: TRBD1 (5 bases). Germline V gene data show CDR1 as SGHDT and CDR2 as YYEEEE. V shed 6 bases and J shed 2 bases, with 12 bases lying between them. The CDR3 sequence is 15 residues long. The CDR3 sequence is CASTGWGTGANVLTF. CDR3 sequence (DNA): TGTGCCAGCACAGGGTGGGGTACTGGGGCCAACGTCCTGACTTTC.

This clone came up once. The chain combines TRBV27 with TRBJ1-2; D ambiguous. V was trimmed by 3 bases and J by 8 bases, leaving 16 bases between them. From germline, CDR1 is MNHEY and CDR2 SMNVEV (reference sequence). The CDR3 length is 14 residues. The CDR3 region is CASSFSSTTRGYTF. The DNA for the CDR3 is TGTGCCAGCAGTTTTTCGTCGACGACGCGAGGCTACACCTTC.

This clone was picked up one time. This chain links TRBV6-5 with TRBJ1-5; a possible D gene is TRBD1 (5 bases). Germline V lookup: CDR1 MNHEY, CDR2 SVGAGI. The ends were cut back, 6 bases at V and 9 bases at J, with 12 bases in the middle. The CDR3 length is 12 residues. CDR3 amino acids: CASSNGGRPQHF. In DNA, the CDR3 is TGTGCCAGCAGCAACGGGGGTAGGCCCCAGCATTTT.

V and J are TRBV6-5 and TRBJ1-5, with no clear D. Between the trimmed V and J ends, which lost 6 bases and 6 bases, there was a span of 15 bases. This CDR3 spans 14 amino acids. Germline lookup yields CDR1 MNHEY and CDR2 SVGAGI. In DNA form, the CDR3 reads TGTGCCAGCAGCCCCTTTGACCGAACTCAGCCCCAGCATTTT. It specifies CASSPFDRTQPQHF.

The V call is TRBV2, the J call TRBJ2-2; D ambiguous. The CDR3 contains 14 residues. Germline V gene data show CDR1 as SNHLY and CDR2 as FYNNEI. V was clipped by 2 bases and J by 2 bases, with 6 bases between them. DNA of the CDR3: TGTGCCAGCAGTGAACAGCGCAACACCGGGGAGCTGTTTTTT. As protein: CASSEQRNTGELFF.

J is TRBJ2-7 and V is TRBV27; 12 bases are shared with TRBD2. The CDR3 runs 17 residues. With 6 bases clipped from V and 3 bases from J, the junction kept 12 bases outside the gene matches. From germline, CDR1 is MNHEY and CDR2 SMNVEV (reference sequence). CDR3 region: CASRISSGLAGIYEQYF. The CDR3 DNA reads as TGTGCCAGCAGAATTAGTTCTGGACTAGCGGGAATCTACGAGCAGTACTTC.

This clone was seen more than once but under ten times. V usage is TRBV27 and J usage is TRBJ2-7, with 13 bases lining up with TRBD2. There are 20 residues in the CDR3. Per the germline V gene, CDR1 is MNHEY and CDR2 is SMNVEV (reference sequence). Losses at the gene ends were 7 bases for V and 2 bases for J; bases not matched to a gene: 20. The CDR3, as DNA: TGTGCCAGCAACCTTCCTCTGACTAGCGGGAGGTGGATCCGTCCCTACGAGCAGTACTTC. Amino acids: CASNLPLTSGRWIRPYEQYF.

The V call is TRBV19, the J call TRBJ2-7; D is possibly TRBD1 or TRBD2 (5 bases each). The CDR3 has 14 residues. The germline V gene has CDR1 LNHDA and CDR2 SQIVND (reference sequence). V was cut by 6 bases and J by 3 bases, with 15 bases left in between. Written as DNA, the CDR3 is TGTGCCAGTAGCCCGGGGCCAGCGATCTACGAGCAGTACTTC. Amino acid sequence: CASSPGPAIYEQYF.

The rearrangement joins TRBV9 to TRBJ2-3; 10 bases line up with TRBD2. This CDR3 spans 15 amino acids. Germline CDR1 SGDLS, CDR2 YYNGEE. V shed 1 base and J 3 bases; nucleotides not matched to a gene: 2. The CDR3 is CASSVWGLATDTQYF. In nucleotides, the CDR3 is TGTGCCAGCAGCGTATGGGGACTAGCGACAGATACGCAGTATTTT. Looking up the rest from reference TRBV9 and TRBJ2-3 gives the full variable domain: DSGVTQTPKHLITATGQRVTLRCSPRSGDLSVYWYQQSLDQGLQFLIQYYNGEERAKGNILERFSAQQFPDLHSELNLSSLELGDSALYFCASSVWGLATDTQYFGPGTRLTVL.

The V call is TRBV5-6, the J call TRBJ1-5, with D hard to call. Germline V lookup: CDR1 SGHDT, CDR2 YYEEEE. The CDR3 runs to 17 residues. Trimming cost V 4 bases and J 0 bases, with 17 bases left between them. The CDR3 loop is CASSAGEGHYSNQPQHF. CDR3 bases: TGTGCCAGCAGCGCCGGGGAGGGCCATTATAGCAATCAGCCCCAGCATTTT.

This clone is categorized as medium-sized. This chain links TRBV7-9 with TRBJ2-1, with unresolved D. This CDR3 has 11 residues. Trimming stripped 5 bases from V and 8 bases from J, with 7 bases between. Germline CDR1 is SEHNR and CDR2 is FQNEAQ (reference sequence). The CDR3 spells CASSRGDEQFF. The CDR3 region has the DNA TGTGCCAGCAGCCGAGGTGATGAGCAGTTCTTC.

This chain joins TRBV19 and TRBJ2-7, with 8 bases lining up with TRBD1. CDR1 and CDR2 (germline): LNHDA, SQIVND (reference sequence). The J segment lost 2 bases and the V segment lost 5 bases, leaving 5 bases of the junction unmatched. The CDR3 runs 14 residues. CDR3 coding DNA: TGTGCCAGTAGTCGGGGGACAGGTGCCTACGAGCAGTACTTC. This sequence encodes CASSRGTGAYEQYF.

The rearrangement links TRBV5-5 to TRBJ2-7, with D possibly being TRBD2 (6 bases). Germline loops: CDR1 SGHKS, CDR2 YYEKEE (reference sequence). The CDR3 extends over 12 amino acids. Trimming removed 2 bases from V and 6 bases from J, with 9 bases in between. As DNA, the CDR3 is TGTGCCAGCAGCTTAACTAGCTCCGAGCAGTACTTC. Its translation is CASSLTSSEQYF.